A single T cell receptor beta chain is shown here with its context. Its matching antigen is unknown. This record comes from a study of OX40 agonist ivuxolimab in advanced cancers. The timepoints at which blood was sampled were baseline, cycle 4 day 1, and cycle 7 day 1. The V end was cut by 3 bases, the J end by 3 bases, with 12 bases between. CDR3 length: 14 amino acids. Germline CDR1 is SGHRS and CDR2 is YFSETQ. Generated by immunoSEQ multiplex PCR, the TCRdb table keeps only in-frame clones and is missing some. Of 71,000 or so clones listed, 80% to 95% were seen once; the top ten hold 2% to 2.5%. Study outcomes and limitations: Relative to CD4+ cells, CD8+ T cells on average had more expanded clones.

The chain recombines TRBV5-1 with TRBJ1-1; D is ambiguous. The clonotype was recovered from an adult with an advanced solid tumor such as melanoma, head and neck, liver or kidney cancer. The input for sequencing was CD4+ or CD8+ T cells sorted from blood, taken in a trial of the OX40 agonist ivuxolimab. The CDR3 DNA follows: TGCGCCAGCAGCTCAGATGGACGGGACACTGAAGCTTTCTTT. Its protein is CASSSDGRDTEAFF.